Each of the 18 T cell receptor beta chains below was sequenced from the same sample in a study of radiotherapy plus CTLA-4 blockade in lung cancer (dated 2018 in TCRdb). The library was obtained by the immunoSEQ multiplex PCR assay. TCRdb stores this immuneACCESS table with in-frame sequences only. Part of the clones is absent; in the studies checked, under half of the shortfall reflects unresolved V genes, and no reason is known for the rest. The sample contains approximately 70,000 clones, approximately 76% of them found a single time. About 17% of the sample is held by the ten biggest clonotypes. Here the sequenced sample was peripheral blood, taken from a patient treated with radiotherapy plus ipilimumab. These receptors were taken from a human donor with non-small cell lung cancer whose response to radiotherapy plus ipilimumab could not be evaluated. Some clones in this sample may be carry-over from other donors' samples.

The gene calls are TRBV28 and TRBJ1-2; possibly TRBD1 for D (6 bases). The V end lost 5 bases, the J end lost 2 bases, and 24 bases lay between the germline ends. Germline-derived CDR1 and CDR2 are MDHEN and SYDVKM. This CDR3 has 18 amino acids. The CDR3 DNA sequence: TGTGCCAGCAGTCTCCCTTCTCCAGGGGCGCCGCTAAACTATGGCTACACCTTC. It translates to CASSLPSPGAPLNYGYTF.

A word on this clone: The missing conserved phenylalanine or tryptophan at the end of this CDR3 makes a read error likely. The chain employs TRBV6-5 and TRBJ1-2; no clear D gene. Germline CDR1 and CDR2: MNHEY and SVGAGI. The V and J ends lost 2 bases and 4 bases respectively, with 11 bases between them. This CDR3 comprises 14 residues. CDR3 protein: CASSYPGSIYGYTL. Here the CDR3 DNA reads TGTGCCAGCAGTTACCCGGGGTCCATCTATGGCTACACCCTC.

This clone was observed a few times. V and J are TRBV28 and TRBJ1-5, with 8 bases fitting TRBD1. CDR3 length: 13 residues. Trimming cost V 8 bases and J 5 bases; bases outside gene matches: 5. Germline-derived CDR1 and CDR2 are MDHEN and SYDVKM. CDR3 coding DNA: TGTGCCAGCCACACAGGGGGTTATCAGCCCCAGCATTTT. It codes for CASHTGGYQPQHF.

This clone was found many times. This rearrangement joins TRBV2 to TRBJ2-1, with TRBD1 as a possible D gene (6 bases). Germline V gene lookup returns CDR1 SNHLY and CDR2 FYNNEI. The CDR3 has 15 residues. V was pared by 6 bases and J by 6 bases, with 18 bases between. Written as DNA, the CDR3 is TGTGCCAGCAGACCGGGTACAGGGATGGTCAATGAGCAGTTCTTC. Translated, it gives CASRPGTGMVNEQFF.

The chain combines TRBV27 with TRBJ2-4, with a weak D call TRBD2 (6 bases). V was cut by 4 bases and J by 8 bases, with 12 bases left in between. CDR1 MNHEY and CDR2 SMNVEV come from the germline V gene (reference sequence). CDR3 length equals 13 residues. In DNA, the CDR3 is TGTGCCAGCAGTTGGAGGGGTGTAGACATTCAGTACTTC. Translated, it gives CASSWRGVDIQYF.

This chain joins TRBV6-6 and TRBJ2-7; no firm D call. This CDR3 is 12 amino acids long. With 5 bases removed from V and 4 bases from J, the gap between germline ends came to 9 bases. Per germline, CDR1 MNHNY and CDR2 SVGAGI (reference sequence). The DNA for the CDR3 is TGTGCCAGCAGTACCTCAGGATACGAGCAGTACTTC. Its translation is CASSTSGYEQYF.

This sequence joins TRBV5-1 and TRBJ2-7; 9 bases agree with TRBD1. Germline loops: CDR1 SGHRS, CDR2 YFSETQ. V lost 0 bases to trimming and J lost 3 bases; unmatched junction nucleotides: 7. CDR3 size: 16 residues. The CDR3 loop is CASSLAPTGGSYEQYF. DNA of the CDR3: TGCGCCAGCAGCTTGGCCCCTACAGGGGGCAGCTACGAGCAGTACTTC.

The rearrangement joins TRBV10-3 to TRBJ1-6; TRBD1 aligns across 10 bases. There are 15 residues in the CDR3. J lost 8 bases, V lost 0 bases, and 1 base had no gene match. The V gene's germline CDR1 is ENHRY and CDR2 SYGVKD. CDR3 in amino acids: CAISESTGGHSPLHF. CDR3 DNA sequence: TGTGCCATCAGTGAGTCGACAGGGGGCCATTCACCCCTCCACTTT.

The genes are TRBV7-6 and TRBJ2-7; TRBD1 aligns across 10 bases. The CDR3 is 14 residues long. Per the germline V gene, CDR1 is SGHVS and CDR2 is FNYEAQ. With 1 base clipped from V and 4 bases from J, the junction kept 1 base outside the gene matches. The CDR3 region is CASSLGGQGYEQYF. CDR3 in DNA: TGTGCCAGCAGCTTAGGGGGACAGGGGTACGAGCAGTACTTC.

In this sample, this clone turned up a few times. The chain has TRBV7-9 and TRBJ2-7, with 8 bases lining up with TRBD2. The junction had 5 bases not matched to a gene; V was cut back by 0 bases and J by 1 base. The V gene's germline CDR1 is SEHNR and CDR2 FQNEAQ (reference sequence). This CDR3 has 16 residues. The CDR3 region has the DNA TGTGCCAGCAGCTTAGCTAGCGGGGCAGGATCCTACGAGCAGTACTTC. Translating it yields CASSLASGAGSYEQYF.

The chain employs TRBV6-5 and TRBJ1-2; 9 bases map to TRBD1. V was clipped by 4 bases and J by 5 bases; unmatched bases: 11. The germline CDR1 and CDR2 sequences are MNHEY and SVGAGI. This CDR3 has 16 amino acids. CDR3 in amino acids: CASSSNFRDREYGYTF. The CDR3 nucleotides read TGTGCCAGCAGTTCCAATTTTCGGGACAGGGAATATGGCTACACCTTC.

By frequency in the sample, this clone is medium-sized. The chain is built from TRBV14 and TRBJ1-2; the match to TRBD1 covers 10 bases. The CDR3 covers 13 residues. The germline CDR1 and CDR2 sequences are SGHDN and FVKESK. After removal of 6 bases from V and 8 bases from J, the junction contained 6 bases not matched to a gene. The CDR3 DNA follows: TGTGCCAGCAGGGAGACAGGGGGCGACGGCTACACCTTC. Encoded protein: CASRETGGDGYTF.

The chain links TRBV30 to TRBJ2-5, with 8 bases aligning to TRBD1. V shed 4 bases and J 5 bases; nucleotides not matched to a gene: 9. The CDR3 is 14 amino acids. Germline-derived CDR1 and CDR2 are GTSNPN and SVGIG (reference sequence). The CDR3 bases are TGTGCCTGGACCCGCATTACAGGGGGGGAGACCCAGTACTTC. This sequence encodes CAWTRITGGETQYF. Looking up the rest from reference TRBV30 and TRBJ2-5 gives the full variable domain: SQTIHQWPATLVQPVGSPLSLECTVEGTSNPNLYWYRQAAGRGLQLLFYSVGIGQISSEVPQNLSASRPQDRQFILSSKKLLLSDSGFYLCAWTRITGGETQYFGPGTRLLVL.

The CDR3 reads CASSPLRTAVGADTQYF. For the CDR3, the DNA is TGTGCCAGCTCACCCCTCCGGACAGCCGTGGGGGCAGATACGCAGTATTTT. The chain links TRBV18 to TRBJ2-3; tentatively, D is TRBD1 (6 bases). Trimming shortened V by 3 bases and J by 4 bases, and 20 bases separated the two germline ends. Germline-derived CDR1 and CDR2 are KGHSH and LQKENI. The CDR3 is made up of 17 amino acids.

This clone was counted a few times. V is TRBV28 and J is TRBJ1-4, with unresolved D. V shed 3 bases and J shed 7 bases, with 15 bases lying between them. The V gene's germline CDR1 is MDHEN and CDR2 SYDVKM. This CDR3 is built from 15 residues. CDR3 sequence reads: CASSFWRDSSEKLFF. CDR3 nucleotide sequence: TGTGCCAGCAGTTTCTGGCGGGATTCGAGTGAAAAACTGTTTTTT.

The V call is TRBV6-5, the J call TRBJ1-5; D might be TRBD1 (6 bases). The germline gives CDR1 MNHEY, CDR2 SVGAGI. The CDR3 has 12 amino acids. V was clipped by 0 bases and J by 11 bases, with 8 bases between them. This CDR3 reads CASSYSGGSQHF. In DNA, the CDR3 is TGTGCCAGCAGTTACTCAGGGGGTTCCCAGCATTTT.

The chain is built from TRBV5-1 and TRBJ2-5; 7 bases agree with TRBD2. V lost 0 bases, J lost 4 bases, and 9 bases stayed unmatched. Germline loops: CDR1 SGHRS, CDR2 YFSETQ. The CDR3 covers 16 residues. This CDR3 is CASSLGIASGAETQYF. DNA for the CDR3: TGCGCCAGCAGCTTGGGTATTGCGAGCGGGGCAGAGACCCAGTACTTC.

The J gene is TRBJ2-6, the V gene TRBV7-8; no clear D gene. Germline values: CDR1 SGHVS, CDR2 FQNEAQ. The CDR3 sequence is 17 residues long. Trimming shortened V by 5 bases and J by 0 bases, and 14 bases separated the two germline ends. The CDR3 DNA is TGTGCCAGCAGCACCCGACTCCGGCCCTCTGGGGCCAACGTCCTGACTTTC. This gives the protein CASSTRLRPSGANVLTF.